The clone carrying this TCR beta chain was recorded a few times. The library was designed around alpha chains, so this beta chain is a stray read whose abundance carries little weight. This specimen belongs to a study of spatial heterogeneity in lung cancer. Overall study context: Alpha-chain sequences were consistently detected less often than beta-chain sequences. As counted in raw reads, each unique TCR and UMI combination appeared more than ten times on average.

The time point is: sample taken at primary tumor resection. Unsorted whole RNA of tumor, nontumor lung or frozen PBMC was sequenced. Around 68 TRACERx patients with early, untreated non-small cell lung cancer donated samples. The library protocol tagged each TCR cDNA with a unique molecular identifier. MiXCR, run by TCRdb on the 5' RACE reads, gives a single entry per CDR3 protein. Of 9,500 to 15,000 distinct CDR3 sequences listed, approximately 6.2% are singletons. V lost 5 bases and J lost 0, with 14 bases in between. Germline V gene lookup returns CDR1 SGHVS and CDR2 FQNEAQ. This CDR3 is built from 16 residues.

The starting material was normal lung tissue next to the tumor, obtained at surgery. The TCR originated in a male donor with early-stage non-small cell lung cancer. V usage is TRBV7-8 and J usage is TRBJ1-3; D not resolved. The CDR3 region has the DNA TGTGCCAGCAGCGTTAGAGGGCTTAACTCTGGAAACACCATATATTTT. This translates into CASSVRGLNSGNTIYF. Together with reference TRBV7-8 and TRBJ1-3, the CDR3 gives the full variable domain: GAGVSQSPRYKVAKRGQDVALRCDPISGHVSLFWYQQALGQGPEFLTYFQNEAQLDKSGLPSDRFFAERPEGSVSTLKIQRTQQEDSAVYLCASSVRGLNSGNTIYFGEGSWLTVV.